Shown below are 22 T cell receptor beta chains from a single sample sequenced in a study of T cell responses to AZD1222 COVID-19 vaccine. Repertoires were generated with immunoSEQ multiplex PCR, while TCRdb's copy carries only in-frame clones and drops some. The sample has 110,000 or so clones; roughly 88% are singletons. The sample here was peripheral blood, taken on day 0 of AZD1222 vaccination. Every receptor here comes from an adult in good health.

This clone was seen a single time. The rearrangement joins TRBV5-1 to TRBJ1-6; TRBD1 matches at 8 bases. V dropped 5 bases and J dropped 8; count of bases not matched to a gene: 15. This CDR3 is 17 amino acids long. CDR1 is SGHRS and CDR2 is YFSETQ in the germline V gene. The CDR3 DNA reads TGCGCCAGCAGGAAGGGGCTCACGGACAGGGCCGATTCACCCCTCCACTTT. Its protein is CASRKGLTDRADSPLHF. The whole variable domain, remainder taken from reference TRBV5-1 and TRBJ1-6, is KAGVTQTPRYLIKTRGQQVTLSCSPISGHRSVSWYQQTPGQGLQFLFEYFSETQRNKGNFPGRFSGRQFSNSRSEMNVSTLELGDSALYLCASRKGLTDRADSPLHFGNGTRLTVT.

This chain connects TRBV7-9 to TRBJ2-7; the D gene is possibly TRBD2 (5 bases). Germline V gene lookup returns CDR1 SEHNR and CDR2 FQNEAQ (reference sequence). CDR3 length equals 15 residues. V was cut by 0 bases and J by 10 bases, with 19 bases left in between. CDR3 region: CASSLAVLAEPRQYF. The CDR3 bases are TGTGCCAGCAGCTTAGCGGTTCTAGCAGAACCCCGACAGTACTTC. Full variable domain (rest looked up from reference TRBV7-9 and TRBJ2-7): DTGVSQNPRHKITKRGQNVTFRCDPISEHNRLYWYRQTLGQGPEFLTYFQNEAQLEKSRLLSDRFSAERPKGSFSTLEIQRTEQGDSAMYLCASSLAVLAEPRQYFGPGTRLTVT.

On this clone: The same CDR3 arises from other DNA sequences in this sample as well. The V call is TRBV12-3 or TRBV12-4, the J call TRBJ1-1; D is unresolved. V was trimmed by 2 bases and J by 0 bases, leaving 4 bases between them. The CDR3 loop spans 13 amino acids. The CDR3 reads CASSLLMNTEAFF. The DNA of the CDR3 is TGTGCCAGCAGTTTACTCATGAACACTGAAGCTTTCTTT.

This chain's CDR3 is CAWKLENSRENTEAFF. The DNA of the CDR3 is TGTGCCTGGAAATTAGAAAATAGTCGAGAGAACACTGAAGCTTTCTTT. The rearrangement links TRBV30 to TRBJ1-1; D unresolved. Trimming left V 4 bases short and J 1 base short, with 19 bases between. Germline CDR1 GTSNPN, CDR2 SVGIG (reference sequence). This CDR3 region has 16 residues.

This rearrangement joins TRBV10-3 to TRBJ1-2; 7 bases fit TRBD1. V lost 4 bases, J lost 4 bases, and 9 bases stayed unmatched. The V gene's germline CDR1 is ENHRY and CDR2 SYGVKD. There are 15 residues in the CDR3. CDR3 sequence (DNA): TGTGCCATCAGTGCGGGGCAGGGGGGAATCTATGGCTACACCTTC. Translating it yields CAISAGQGGIYGYTF.

This chain connects TRBV4-3 to TRBJ2-2, with D possibly matching TRBD2 (5 bases). Per the germline V gene, CDR1 is LGHNA and CDR2 is YSLEER. This CDR3 has 15 residues. V was trimmed by 4 bases and J by 0 bases, leaving 9 bases between them. CDR3 DNA sequence: TGCGCCAGCAGCCTCAGCGGTACGAACACCGGGGAGCTGTTTTTT. Protein product: CASSLSGTNTGELFF.

The CDR3: CASRQPGQPSNEQFF. The CDR3 coding sequence is TGTGCCAGCCGCCAGCCGGGCCAACCGTCGAATGAGCAGTTCTTC. The chain links TRBV25-1 to TRBJ2-1; no reliable D call. Trimming removed 8 bases at V and 7 bases at J, with 21 bases between. Germline lookup yields CDR1 MGHDK and CDR2 SYGVNS. The CDR3 contains 15 residues.

A few counts support this clone. The chain uses TRBV29-1 and TRBJ2-2; D remains unclear. Germline V lookup: CDR1 SQVTM, CDR2 ANQGSEA. The CDR3 extends over 12 amino acids. Trimming pared 7 bases from V and 6 bases from J, leaving 12 bases between. The CDR3 nucleotides read TGCAGCGGGACGGACCCCCCCGGGGAGCTGTTTTTT. Its protein product is CSGTDPPGELFF.

The V call is TRBV7-9, the J call TRBJ2-2; possibly TRBD2 for D (6 bases). The germline CDR1 and CDR2 sequences are SEHNR and FQNEAQ (reference sequence). V was clipped by 6 bases and J by 6 bases, with 17 bases between them. The CDR3 sequence is 15 residues long. DNA for the CDR3: TGTGCCAGCAGACGTAGCGGTGGCGCCTCCGGGGAGCTGTTTTTT. Protein sequence: CASRRSGGASGELFF.

This chain connects TRBV19 to TRBJ1-5; tentative D call: TRBD1 (5 bases). CDR1 is LNHDA and CDR2 is SQIVND in the germline V gene (reference sequence). The V and J ends lost 5 bases and 2 bases respectively, with 16 bases between them. The CDR3 extends over 16 amino acids. CDR3 sequence (DNA): TGTGCCAGTAGTGGGACGCAGGGCAGGGGCAATCAGCCCCAGCATTTT. This codes for CASSGTQGRGNQPQHF. The whole variable domain, remainder taken from reference TRBV19 and TRBJ1-5, is DGGITQSPKYLFRKEGQNVTLSCEQNLNHDAMYWYRQDPGQGLRLIYYSQIVNDFQKGDIAEGYSVSREKKESFPLTVTSAQKNPTAFYLCASSGTQGRGNQPQHFGDGTRLSIL.

CDR3 amino acids: CASSERGSRKTNYGYTF. CDR3 DNA: TGTGCCAGCAGTGAACGGGGGTCCCGAAAAACTAACTATGGCTACACCTTC. The chain links TRBV6-1 to TRBJ1-2, with D perhaps TRBD1 (5 bases). Germline V lookup: CDR1 MNHNS, CDR2 SASEGT. V lost 2 bases, J lost 0 bases, and 16 bases lay in between. The CDR3 covers 17 residues.

The V and J genes are TRBV20-1 and TRBJ2-7; D might be TRBD1 (6 bases). The CDR3 totals 15 residues. Trimming took off 3 bases at V and 4 bases at J, with 19 bases between the two ends. Germline CDR1 DFQATT, CDR2 SNEGSKA (reference sequence). The CDR3 bases are TGCAGTGCTAGTGGCAGGGGTAAAAACCAATACGAGCAGTACTTC. It translates to CSASGRGKNQYEQYF.

The chain is built from TRBV5-8 and TRBJ2-2, with D hard to call. The germline V and J ends were trimmed by 0 bases and 0 bases, with 12 bases remaining between them. Germline lookup yields CDR1 SGHTS and CDR2 YDEGEE. The CDR3 runs to 17 residues. CDR3 in amino acids: CASSLAWQYPNTGELFF. The CDR3 DNA reads as TGTGCCAGCAGCTTGGCCTGGCAGTACCCGAACACCGGGGAGCTGTTTTTT.

The chain employs TRBV28 and TRBJ1-4, with a possible D match to TRBD1 (6 bases). Trimming stripped 3 bases from V and 10 bases from J, with 15 bases between. CDR1 is MDHEN and CDR2 is SYDVKM in the germline V gene. This CDR3 comprises 14 residues. This chain's CDR3 is CASSLGQRQGKLFF. The CDR3 DNA reads as TGTGCCAGCAGTTTGGGACAAAGGCAAGGAAAACTGTTTTTT.

The rearrangement links TRBV1 to TRBJ2-2; TRBD1, the table's D call, lacks a check against the DNA. TRBV1 constitutes a pseudogene. The CDR3 contains 17 residues. CDR3 nucleotide sequence: TGCACCAGCACCTTCGACAGGGGGCAGATTTGCACCGGGGAGCTGTTTTTT. Translation gives CTSTFDRGQICTGELFF.

This clone has only one observation. The CDR3 bases are TGCGCCAGCAGCTTGGACGAAAACTCCTACGAGCAGTACTTC. It translates to CASSLDENSYEQYF. This chain links TRBV5-1 with TRBJ2-7; D gene ambiguous. This CDR3 is built from 14 residues. V was cut by 0 bases and J by 0 bases, with 7 bases left in between. Germline V gene data show CDR1 as SGHRS and CDR2 as YFSETQ.

The sample holds a few counts of this clone. J is TRBJ1-5 and V is TRBV19; TRBD1 matches at 7 bases. Germline trimming cut 5 bases from V and 3 bases from J; bases unmatched to any gene: 10. This CDR3 spans 16 amino acids. Per germline, CDR1 LNHDA and CDR2 SQIVND (reference sequence). CDR3 loop: CASSPTQGPPNQPQHF. DNA for the CDR3: TGTGCCAGTAGTCCTACACAGGGGCCGCCCAATCAGCCCCAGCATTTT.

This clone was seen more than once but under ten times. The gene calls are TRBV6-5 and TRBJ1-1, with 10 bases identical to TRBD1. The V gene end was trimmed by 2 bases and the J gene end by 4 bases; junction bases not matched to a gene: 1. The CDR3 length is 14 residues. The germline V gene has CDR1 MNHEY and CDR2 SVGAGI. The CDR3 protein is CASSYRDRGTEAFF. CDR3 in DNA: TGTGCCAGCAGTTACCGGGACAGGGGCACTGAAGCTTTCTTT.

The chain carries TRBV29-1 and TRBJ2-5; no definite D call. V lost 4 bases and J 2 bases, leaving 17 bases between the germline ends. The CDR3 spans 15 residues. The V gene's germline CDR1 is SQVTM and CDR2 ANQGSEA. The CDR3 sequence is CSVVKIAGSQETQYF. For the CDR3, the DNA is TGCAGCGTTGTGAAGATCGCAGGCTCACAAGAGACCCAGTACTTC.

CDR3 DNA sequence: TGTGCCAGCAGCTTATGGGGCGGGGCGCTCACCTACGAGCAGTACTTC. As protein: CASSLWGGALTYEQYF. The genes are TRBV7-2 and TRBJ2-7, with a possible D match to TRBD2 (6 bases). The CDR3 consists of 16 residues. V was trimmed by 2 bases and J by 2 bases, leaving 16 bases between them. Germline V gives CDR1 SGHTA, CDR2 FQGNSA.

This chain uses TRBV7-2 with TRBJ1-1; D ambiguous. Germline CDR1 SGHTA, CDR2 FQGNSA. The V and J ends lost 3 bases and 8 bases respectively, with 10 bases between them. This CDR3 contains 12 residues. The CDR3 region is CASSLEAAEAFF. CDR3 coding DNA: TGTGCCAGCAGCTTGGAAGCGGCGGAAGCTTTCTTT. Full variable domain (missing parts from reference TRBV7-2 and TRBJ1-1): GAGVSQSPSNKVTEKGKDVELRCDPISGHTALYWYRQSLGQGLEFLIYFQGNSAPDKSGLPSDRFSAERTGGSVSTLTIQRTQQEDSAVYLCASSLEAAEAFFGQGTRLTVV.

The V call is TRBV14, the J call TRBJ2-3; no reliable D call. Trimming removed 2 bases from V and 2 bases from J, with 8 bases in between. This CDR3 is 14 amino acids long. Germline-derived CDR1 and CDR2 are SGHDN and FVKESK. The CDR3 bases are TGTGCCAGCAGCCAATTGGGGAACACAGATACGCAGTATTTT. Translating gives CASSQLGNTDTQYF.